Sequencing of this T cell receptor beta chain was carried out in a study of monozygotic twins with inflammatory bowel disease. General observations from the study: The data did not back a single strong IBD-associated clonotype or signal.

Per the germline V gene, CDR1 is WNHNN and CDR2 is SYGVQD (reference sequence). The CDR3 spans 15 residues. Each TCR library used 3500 ng of total RNA. Researchers used template switching to add UMIs featuring a 6-nucleotide sample barcode. Following a re-call of the 5' RACE reads, TCRdb has one entry per CDR3 protein and lacks DNA. Listed are around 200,000 distinct CDR3 sequences; 1.5% to 2% falls within the top ten. Points on this clonotype: Its cognate antigen is unknown.

The rearrangement links TRBV10-1 to TRBJ1-2; as DNA is missing, the TRBD1 call by TCRdb cannot be tested. Source material: blood. The sequence derives from a human donor with ulcerative colitis or Crohn's disease, or a healthy co-twin of an affected twin (not recorded which). CDR3 loop: CASSEGQPGFYGYTF.